This TCR beta chain was identified in a study of blood T cells in healthy people across ages. Study-wide results and limits: More naive CD4+ cells and higher diversity were found in long-lived than in aged donors. A strong correlation between TCR beta diversity and naive T cell percentage was seen.

Primed by a sample-barcoded 5' primer and a J-beta primer mix, a second PCR proceeded for about 7 to 11 cycles. A template-switch adaptor containing 12 random nucleotides labeled each cDNA molecule. A single record per CDR3 protein comes from TCRdb applying MiXCR to the 5' RACE reads. The data show over a million distinct CDR3 sequences, 45% seen once. As concerns this clonotype: As yet, its antigen is unknown.

Sequencing used blood. The TCR comes from a woman aged 60-75 years in good health.

CDR3 amino acids: CSANPTGTLAKNIQYF. CDR3 sequence (DNA): TGCAGTGCTAACCCAACAGGAACATTAGCCAAAAACATTCAGTACTTC. The chain carries TRBV20-1 and TRBJ2-4, with a tentative D call TRBD1 (5 bases). Germline V lookup: CDR1 DFQATT, CDR2 SNEGSKA (reference sequence). This CDR3 has 16 residues. V was shortened by 4 bases and J by 0 bases, with 16 bases between the two germline ends.